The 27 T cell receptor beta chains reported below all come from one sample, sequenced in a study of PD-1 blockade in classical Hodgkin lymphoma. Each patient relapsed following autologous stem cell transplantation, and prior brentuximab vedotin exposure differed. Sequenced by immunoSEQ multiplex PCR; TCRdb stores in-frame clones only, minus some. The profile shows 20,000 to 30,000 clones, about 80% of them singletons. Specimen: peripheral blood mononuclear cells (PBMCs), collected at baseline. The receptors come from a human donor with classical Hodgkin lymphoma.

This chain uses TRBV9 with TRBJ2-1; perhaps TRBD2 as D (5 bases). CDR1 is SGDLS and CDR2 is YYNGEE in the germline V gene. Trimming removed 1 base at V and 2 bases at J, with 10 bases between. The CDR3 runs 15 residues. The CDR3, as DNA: TGTGCCAGCAGCGTAAGTAGCGAACCCTACAATGAGCAGTTCTTC. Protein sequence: CASSVSSEPYNEQFF.

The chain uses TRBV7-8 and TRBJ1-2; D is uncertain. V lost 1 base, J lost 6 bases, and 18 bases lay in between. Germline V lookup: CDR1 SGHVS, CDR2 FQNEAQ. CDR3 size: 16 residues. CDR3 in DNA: TGTGCCAGCAGCTTAGATCAAGGGCGGCTTTCTAATGGCTACACCTTC. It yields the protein CASSLDQGRLSNGYTF.

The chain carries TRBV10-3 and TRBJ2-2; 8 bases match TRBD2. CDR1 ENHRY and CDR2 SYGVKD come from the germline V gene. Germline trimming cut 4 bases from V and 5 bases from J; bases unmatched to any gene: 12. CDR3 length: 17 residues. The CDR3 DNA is TGTGCCATCAGTGCTGGGTCCGGGGGGGGTCGGACCGGGGAGCTGTTTTTT. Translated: CAISAGSGGGRTGELFF.

CDR3 sequence (DNA): TGTGCCAGCAGCCTTAACAGGGAGGAGCAGTTCTTC. This translates into CASSLNREEQFF. V usage is TRBV7-9 and J usage is TRBJ2-1; TRBD1 is a possible D gene (6 bases). There are 12 residues in the CDR3. CDR1 is SEHNR and CDR2 is FQNEAQ in the germline V gene (reference sequence). Trimming cost V 5 bases and J 10 bases, with 12 bases left between them. Based on the CDR3 plus reference TRBV7-9 and TRBJ2-1, the full variable domain is DTGVSQNPRHKITKRGQNVTFRCDPISEHNRLYWYRQTLGQGPEFLTYFQNEAQLEKSRLLSDRFSAERPKGSFSTLEIQRTEQGDSAMYLCASSLNREEQFFGPGTRLTVL.

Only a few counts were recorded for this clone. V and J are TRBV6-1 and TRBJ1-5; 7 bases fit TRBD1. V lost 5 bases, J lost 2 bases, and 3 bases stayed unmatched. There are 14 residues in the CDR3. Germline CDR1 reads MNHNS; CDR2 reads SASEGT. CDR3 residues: CASSRQGGNQPQHF. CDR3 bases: TGTGCCAGCAGTCGACAGGGAGGCAATCAGCCCCAGCATTTT.

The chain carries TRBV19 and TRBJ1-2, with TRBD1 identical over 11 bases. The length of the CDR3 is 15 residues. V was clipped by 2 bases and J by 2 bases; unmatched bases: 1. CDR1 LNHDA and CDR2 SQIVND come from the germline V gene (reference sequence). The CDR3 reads CASSIRTGGNYGYTF. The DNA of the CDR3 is TGTGCCAGTAGTATAAGGACAGGGGGCAACTATGGCTACACCTTC.

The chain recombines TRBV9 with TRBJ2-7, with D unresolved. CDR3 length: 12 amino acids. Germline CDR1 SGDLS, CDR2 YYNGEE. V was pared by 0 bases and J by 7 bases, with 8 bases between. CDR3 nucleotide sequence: TGTGCCAGCAGCGTAGATTCTGGGGAGCAGTACTTC. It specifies CASSVDSGEQYF.

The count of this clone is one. The CDR3 nucleotides are TGCGCCAGCAGCGGGAGCGGACTAGCGGGGGCTTCAGATACGCAGTATTTT. It yields the protein CASSGSGLAGASDTQYF. V is TRBV5-1 and J is TRBJ2-3; the match to TRBD2 covers 13 bases. CDR3 length equals 17 residues. V was clipped by 4 bases and J by 4 bases; unmatched bases: 9. CDR1 SGHRS and CDR2 YFSETQ come from the germline V gene.

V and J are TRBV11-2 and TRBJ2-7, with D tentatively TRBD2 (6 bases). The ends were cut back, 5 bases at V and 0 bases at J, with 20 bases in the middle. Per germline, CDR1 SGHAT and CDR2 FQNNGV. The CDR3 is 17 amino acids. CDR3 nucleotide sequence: TGTGCCAGCAGCAGTTACGTAGGGGAGGTAGCCTCCTACGAGCAGTACTTC. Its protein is CASSSYVGEVASYEQYF.

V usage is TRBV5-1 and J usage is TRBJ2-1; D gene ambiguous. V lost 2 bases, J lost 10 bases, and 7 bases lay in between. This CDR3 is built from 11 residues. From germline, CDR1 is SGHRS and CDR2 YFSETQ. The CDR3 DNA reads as TGCGCCAGCAGCTTCAACACGGAGCAGTTCTTC. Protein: CASSFNTEQFF. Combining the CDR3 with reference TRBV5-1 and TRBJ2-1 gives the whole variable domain KAGVTQTPRYLIKTRGQQVTLSCSPISGHRSVSWYQQTPGQGLQFLFEYFSETQRNKGNFPGRFSGRQFSNSRSEMNVSTLELGDSALYLCASSFNTEQFFGPGTRLTVL.

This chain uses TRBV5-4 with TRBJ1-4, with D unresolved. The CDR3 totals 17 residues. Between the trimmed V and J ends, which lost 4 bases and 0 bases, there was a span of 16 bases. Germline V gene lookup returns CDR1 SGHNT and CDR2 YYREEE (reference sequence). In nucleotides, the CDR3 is TGTGCCAGCAGCCACGCCGGTGGGAGGGCAACTAATGAAAAACTGTTTTTT. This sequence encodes CASSHAGGRATNEKLFF. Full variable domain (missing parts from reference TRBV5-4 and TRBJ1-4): ETGVTQSPTHLIKTRGQQVTLRCSSQSGHNTVSWYQQALGQGPQFIFQYYREEENGRGNFPPRFSGLQFPNYSSELNVNALELDDSALYLCASSHAGGRATNEKLFFGSGTQLSVL.

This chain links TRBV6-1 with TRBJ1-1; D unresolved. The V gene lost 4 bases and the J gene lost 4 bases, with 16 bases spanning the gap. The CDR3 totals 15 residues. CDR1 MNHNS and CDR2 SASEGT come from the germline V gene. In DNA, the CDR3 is TGTGCCAGCAGTGTTGTTGCGTCCGGAGGCACTGAAGCTTTCTTT. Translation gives CASSVVASGGTEAFF.

Here the CDR3 reads CASSLTGPIFSTNEKLFF. CDR3 in DNA: TGTGCCAGCAGCTTAACAGGGCCCATATTTTCAACTAATGAAAAACTGTTTTTT. This rearrangement joins TRBV7-2 to TRBJ1-4; weak D call: TRBD1 (6 bases). The V end lost 2 bases, the J end lost 0 bases, and 16 bases lay between the germline ends. The CDR3 contains 18 residues. In germline, CDR1 is SGHTA, CDR2 FQGNSA.

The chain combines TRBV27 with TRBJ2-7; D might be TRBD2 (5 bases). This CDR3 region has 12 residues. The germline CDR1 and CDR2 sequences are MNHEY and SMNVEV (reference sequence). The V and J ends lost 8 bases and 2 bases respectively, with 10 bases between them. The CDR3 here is CASRTGTYEQYF. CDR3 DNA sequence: TGTGCCAGCCGGACGGGGACCTACGAGCAGTACTTC.

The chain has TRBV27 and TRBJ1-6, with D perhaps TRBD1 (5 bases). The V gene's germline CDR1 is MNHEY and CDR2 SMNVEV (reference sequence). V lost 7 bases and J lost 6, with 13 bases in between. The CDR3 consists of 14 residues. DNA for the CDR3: TGTGCCAGCACCCCCCGGGGGTTTAATTCACCCCTCCACTTT. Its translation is CASTPRGFNSPLHF.

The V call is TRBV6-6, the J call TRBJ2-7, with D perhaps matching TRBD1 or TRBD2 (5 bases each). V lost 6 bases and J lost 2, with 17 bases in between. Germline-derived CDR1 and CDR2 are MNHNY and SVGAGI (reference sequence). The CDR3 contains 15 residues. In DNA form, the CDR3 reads TGTGCCAGCAGCTTGCTTGGGACCGGGACCTACGAGCAGTACTTC. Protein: CASSLLGTGTYEQYF.

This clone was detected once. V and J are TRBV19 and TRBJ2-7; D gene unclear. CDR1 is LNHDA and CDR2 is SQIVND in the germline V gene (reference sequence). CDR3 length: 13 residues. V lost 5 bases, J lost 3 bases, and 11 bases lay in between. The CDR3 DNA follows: TGTGCCAGTAGTTGGATGATAAACTACGAGCAGTACTTC. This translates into CASSWMINYEQYF.

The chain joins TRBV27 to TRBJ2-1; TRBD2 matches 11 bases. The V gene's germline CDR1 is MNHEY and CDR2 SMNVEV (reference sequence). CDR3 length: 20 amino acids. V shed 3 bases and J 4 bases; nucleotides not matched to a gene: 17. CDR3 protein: CASSFGRASGGPPIYNEQFF. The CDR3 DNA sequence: TGTGCCAGCAGTTTTGGGAGGGCTAGCGGGGGGCCGCCGATATACAATGAGCAGTTCTTC.

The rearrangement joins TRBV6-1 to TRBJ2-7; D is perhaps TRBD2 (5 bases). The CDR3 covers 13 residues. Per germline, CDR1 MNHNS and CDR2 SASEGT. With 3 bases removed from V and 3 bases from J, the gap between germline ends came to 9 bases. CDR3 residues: CASSDGGGYEQYF. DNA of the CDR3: TGTGCCAGCAGTGACGGTGGAGGCTACGAGCAGTACTTC.

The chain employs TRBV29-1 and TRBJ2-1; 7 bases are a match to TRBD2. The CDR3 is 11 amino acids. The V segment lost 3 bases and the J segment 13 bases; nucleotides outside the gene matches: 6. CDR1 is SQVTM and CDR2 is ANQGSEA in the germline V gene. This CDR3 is CSVEGEGSQFF. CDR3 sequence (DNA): TGCAGCGTTGAGGGGGAGGGGAGCCAGTTCTTC.

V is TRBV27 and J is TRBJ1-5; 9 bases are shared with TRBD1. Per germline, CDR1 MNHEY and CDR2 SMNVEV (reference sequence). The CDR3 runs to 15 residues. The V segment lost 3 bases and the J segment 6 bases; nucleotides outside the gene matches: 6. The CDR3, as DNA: TGTGCCAGCAGTTTCTCGGACAGGGGTGGTCAGCCCCAGCATTTT. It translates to CASSFSDRGGQPQHF.

CDR3 nucleotides: TGTGCCAGCAGCCCCCATTACCGGAACACTGAAGCTTTCTTT. This codes for CASSPHYRNTEAFF. The V and J genes are TRBV9 and TRBJ1-1; D remains unclear. Germline-derived CDR1 and CDR2 are SGDLS and YYNGEE. This CDR3 region has 14 residues. V lost 4 bases and J lost 1, with 11 bases in between. The whole variable domain, remainder taken from reference TRBV9 and TRBJ1-1, is DSGVTQTPKHLITATGQRVTLRCSPRSGDLSVYWYQQSLDQGLQFLIQYYNGEERAKGNILERFSAQQFPDLHSELNLSSLELGDSALYFCASSPHYRNTEAFFGQGTRLTVV.

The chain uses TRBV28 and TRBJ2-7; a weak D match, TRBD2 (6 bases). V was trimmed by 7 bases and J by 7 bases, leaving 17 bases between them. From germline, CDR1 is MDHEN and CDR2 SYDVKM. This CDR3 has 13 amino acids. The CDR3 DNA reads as TGTGCCAGCACCATTGAGGAGGGTAATGAGCAGTACTTC. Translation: CASTIEEGNEQYF.

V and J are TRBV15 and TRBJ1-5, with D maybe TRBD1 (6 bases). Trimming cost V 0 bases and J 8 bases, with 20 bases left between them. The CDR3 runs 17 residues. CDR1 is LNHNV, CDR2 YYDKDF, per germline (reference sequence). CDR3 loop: CATSRDRVMGANEPQHF. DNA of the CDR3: TGTGCCACCAGCAGAGATAGAGTCATGGGGGCGAATGAGCCCCAGCATTTT.

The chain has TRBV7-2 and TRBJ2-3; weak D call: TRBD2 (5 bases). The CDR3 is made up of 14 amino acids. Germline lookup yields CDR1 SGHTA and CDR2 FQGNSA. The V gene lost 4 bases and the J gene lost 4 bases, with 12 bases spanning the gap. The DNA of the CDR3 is TGTGCCAGCAGCTCGGACTGGAATTCAGATACGCAGTATTTT. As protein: CASSSDWNSDTQYF.

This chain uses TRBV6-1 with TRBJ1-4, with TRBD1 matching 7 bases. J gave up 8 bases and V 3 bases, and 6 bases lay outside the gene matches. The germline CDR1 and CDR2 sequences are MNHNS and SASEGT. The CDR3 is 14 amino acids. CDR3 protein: CASSDFRQGEKLFF. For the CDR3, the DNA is TGTGCCAGCAGTGACTTCCGACAGGGAGAAAAACTGTTTTTT.

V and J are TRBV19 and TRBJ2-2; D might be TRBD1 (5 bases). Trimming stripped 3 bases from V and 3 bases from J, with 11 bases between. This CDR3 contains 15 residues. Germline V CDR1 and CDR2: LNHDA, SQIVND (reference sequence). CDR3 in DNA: TGTGCCAGTAGTATTTCTACAGGCTACACCGGGGAGCTGTTTTTT. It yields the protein CASSISTGYTGELFF.